Listed below are T cell receptor beta chains from one sample, sequenced in a study of beta chain features in type 1 diabetes. Measured with immunoSEQ multiplex PCR; TCRdb has only the in-frame clones, and not every one. The sample lists just over 450,000 clones, 30% occurring once. The material sequenced was naive CD4+ T cells from blood. The receptors derive from a man aged 18-30 years in good health. The CDR3 runs from the conserved cysteine through the conserved F or W. D genes are given only for firm matches. Some rows have no size entry. The others give once, few or many, or a class for an expanded clone.

v_call: TRBV6-5
j_call: TRBJ2-3
d_call: .
clone_size: .
cdr3_aa: CASSYSGEPDTQYF
cdr3_nt: TGTGCCAGCAGTTACTCGGGCGAGCCTGATACGCAGTATTTT

v_call: TRBV29-1
j_call: TRBJ1-5
d_call: .
clone_size: .
cdr3_aa: CSVGSGFGPQHF
cdr3_nt: TGCAGCGTTGGTTCGGGTTTTGGGCCCCAGCATTTT

v_call: TRBV30
j_call: TRBJ2-3
d_call: .
clone_size: few
cdr3_aa: CAWSVVPDTQYF
cdr3_nt: TGTGCCTGGAGTGTAGTGCCAGATACGCAGTATTTT

v_call: TRBV4-3
j_call: TRBJ2-3
d_call: .
clone_size: .
cdr3_aa: CASSQDSGGTDTQYF
cdr3_nt: TGCGCCAGCAGCCAAGATTCAGGGGGCACAGATACGCAGTATTTT

v_call: TRBV30
j_call: TRBJ2-7
d_call: .
clone_size: few
cdr3_aa: CAWSVPGGLYEQYF
cdr3_nt: TGTGCCTGGAGTGTACCTGGGGGACTCTACGAGCAGTACTTC

v_call: TRBV7-2
j_call: TRBJ2-5
d_call: TRBD2
clone_size: .
cdr3_aa: CASSSGRLAGVETQYF
cdr3_nt: TGTGCCAGCAGCTCGGGGAGGCTAGCGGGAGTCGAGACCCAGTACTTC

v_call: TRBV15
j_call: TRBJ2-6
d_call: TRBD2
clone_size: few
cdr3_aa: CATSRGGLAGVYTSGANVLTF
cdr3_nt: TGTGCCACCAGCAGAGGGGGGCTAGCGGGAGTTTATACCTCTGGGGCCAACGTCCTGACTTTC

v_call: TRBV7-3
j_call: TRBJ2-2
d_call: .
clone_size: .
cdr3_aa: CASSLTLGTGELFF
cdr3_nt: TGTGCCAGCAGCTTAACCTTAGGCACCGGGGAGCTGTTTTTT

v_call: TRBV30
j_call: TRBJ2-7
d_call: .
clone_size: few
cdr3_aa: CAGADGSKSYEQYF
cdr3_nt: TGTGCCGGAGCCGACGGCTCGAAATCCTACGAGCAGTACTTC

v_call: TRBV30
j_call: TRBJ2-7
d_call: .
clone_size: few
cdr3_aa: CAWSVQGTMSYEQYF
cdr3_nt: TGTGCCTGGAGTGTACAAGGGACAATGAGCTACGAGCAGTACTTC

v_call: TRBV5-1
j_call: TRBJ2-5
d_call: TRBD2
clone_size: .
cdr3_aa: CASSRGLAGVEETQYF
cdr3_nt: TGCGCCAGCAGCCGAGGACTAGCGGGAGTGGAAGAGACCCAGTACTTC

v_call: TRBV5-4
j_call: TRBJ2-3
d_call: TRBD2
clone_size: .
cdr3_aa: CASTLTSGRDTQYF
cdr3_nt: TGTGCCAGCACCCTGACTAGCGGGCGGGATACGCAGTATTTT

v_call: TRBV12-5
j_call: TRBJ2-5
d_call: TRBD1
clone_size: few
cdr3_aa: CASGAGQGSETQYF
cdr3_nt: TGTGCTAGTGGTGCAGGACAGGGAAGCGAGACCCAGTACTTC

v_call: TRBV2
j_call: TRBJ1-2
d_call: .
clone_size: .
cdr3_aa: CASSDEKFSGYTF
cdr3_nt: TGTGCCAGCAGTGACGAGAAATTCTCTGGCTACACCTTC

v_call: TRBV7-2
j_call: TRBJ1-2
d_call: .
clone_size: .
cdr3_aa: CASSLDGDYGYTF
cdr3_nt: TGTGCCAGCAGCTTGGACGGGGACTATGGCTACACCTTC

v_call: TRBV7-2
j_call: TRBJ2-3
d_call: .
clone_size: .
cdr3_aa: CASILARSTDTQYF
cdr3_nt: TGTGCGTCCATTCTAGCGCGAAGCACAGATACGCAGTATTTT

v_call: TRBV9
j_call: TRBJ2-5
d_call: .
clone_size: few
cdr3_aa: CASSVGWGQQETQYF
cdr3_nt: TGTGCCAGCAGCGTAGGTTGGGGGCAGCAAGAGACCCAGTACTTC